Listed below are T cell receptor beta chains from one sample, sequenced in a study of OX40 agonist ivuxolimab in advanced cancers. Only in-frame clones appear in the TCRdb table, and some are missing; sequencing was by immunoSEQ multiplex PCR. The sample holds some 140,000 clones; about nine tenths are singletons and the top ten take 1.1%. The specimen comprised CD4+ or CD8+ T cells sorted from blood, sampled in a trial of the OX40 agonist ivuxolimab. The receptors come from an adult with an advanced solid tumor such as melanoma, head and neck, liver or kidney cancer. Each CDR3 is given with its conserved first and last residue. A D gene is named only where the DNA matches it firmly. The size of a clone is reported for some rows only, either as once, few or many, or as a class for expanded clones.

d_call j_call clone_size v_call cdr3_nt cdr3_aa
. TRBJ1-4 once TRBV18 TGTGCCAGCTCACCACTTGGGCCAAGGTTTAATGAAAAACTGTTTTTT CASSPLGPRFNEKLFF
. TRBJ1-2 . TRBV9 TGTGCCAGCAGCGTAGCTCCAGGGAGCCAATATGGCTACACCTTC CASSVAPGSQYGYTF
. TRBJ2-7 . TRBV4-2 TGTGCCAGCAGCCAAGACCTAGCATACGAGCAGTACTTC CASSQDLAYEQYF
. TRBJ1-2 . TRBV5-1 TGCGCCAGCAGCTTGGTACCAGACTATGGCTACACCTTC CASSLVPDYGYTF
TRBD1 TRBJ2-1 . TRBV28 TGTGCCAGCAGTTTAGGACAGGGGGATTTTCGTAATGAGCAGTTCTTC CASSLGQGDFRNEQFF
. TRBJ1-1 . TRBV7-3 TGTGCCAGCAGCTTGGGCGTTTGGGAGGCAGCTTTCTTT CASSLGVWEAAFF
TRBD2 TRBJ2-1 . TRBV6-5 TGTGCCAGCAGTACGGGGGGAAGGGCCTACAATGAGCAGTTCTTC CASSTGGRAYNEQFF
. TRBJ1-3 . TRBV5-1 TGCGCCAGCAGCTTAGGGGGAGTTGGAAACACCATATATTTT CASSLGGVGNTIYF
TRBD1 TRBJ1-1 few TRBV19 TGTGCCAGTAGTAGGCACGGGACAGGGATGAACACTGAAGCTTTCTTT CASSRHGTGMNTEAFF
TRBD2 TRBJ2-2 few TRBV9 TGTGCCAGCAGCGGCGGGGGGGCCGGCACCGGGGAGCTGTTTTTT CASSGGGAGTGELFF
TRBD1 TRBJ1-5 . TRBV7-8 TGTGCCAGCAGCTCCGGGACAGATAATCAGCCCCAGCATTTT CASSSGTDNQPQHF
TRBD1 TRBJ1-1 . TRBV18 TGTGCCAGCTCACCACCGCTTTCAGGGGGGGGGACTGAAGCTTTCTTT CASSPPLSGGGTEAFF
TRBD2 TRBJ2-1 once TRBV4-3 TGCGCCAGCAGCCACACTAGCGGGAGCTCCTACAATGAGCAGTTCTTC CASSHTSGSSYNEQFF
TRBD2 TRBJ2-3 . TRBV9 TGTGCCAGCAGCTCCCGGACTAGCGGGAGTTGGGGCACAGATACGCAGTATTTT CASSSRTSGSWGTDTQYF